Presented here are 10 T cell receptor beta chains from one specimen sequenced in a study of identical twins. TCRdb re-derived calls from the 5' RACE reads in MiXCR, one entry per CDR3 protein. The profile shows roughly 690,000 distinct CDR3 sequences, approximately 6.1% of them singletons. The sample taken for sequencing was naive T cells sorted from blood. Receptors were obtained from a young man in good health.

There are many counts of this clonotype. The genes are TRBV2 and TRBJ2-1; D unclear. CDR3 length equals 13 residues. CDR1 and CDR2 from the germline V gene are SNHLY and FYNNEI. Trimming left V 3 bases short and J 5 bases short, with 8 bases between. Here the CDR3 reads CASSEGTDNEQFF. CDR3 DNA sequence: TGTGCCAGCAGTGAGGGCACCGACAATGAGCAGTTCTTC.

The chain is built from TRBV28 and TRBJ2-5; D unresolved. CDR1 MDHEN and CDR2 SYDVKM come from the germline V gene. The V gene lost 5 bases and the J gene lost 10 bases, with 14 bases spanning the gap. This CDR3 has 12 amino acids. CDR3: CASSPGLRNQYF. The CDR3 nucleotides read TGTGCCAGCAGTCCTGGGCTCAGGAACCAGTACTTC.

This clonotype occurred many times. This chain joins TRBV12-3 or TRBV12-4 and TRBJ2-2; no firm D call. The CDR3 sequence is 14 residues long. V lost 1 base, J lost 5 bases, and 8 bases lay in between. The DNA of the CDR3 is TGTGCCAGCAGTTTAGGTCAAGCTACCGGGGAGCTGTTTTTT. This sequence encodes CASSLGQATGELFF.

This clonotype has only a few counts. CDR3 loop: CSARVTGQNNSPLHF. The CDR3 DNA follows: TGCAGTGCTAGGGTGACGGGACAGAATAATTCACCCCTCCACTTT. The V and J genes are TRBV20-1 and TRBJ1-6, with 7 bases fitting TRBD1. Germline values: CDR1 DFQATT, CDR2 SNEGSKA (reference sequence). The CDR3 is 15 residues long. J was trimmed by 5 bases and V by 3 bases; bases with no gene match: 7.

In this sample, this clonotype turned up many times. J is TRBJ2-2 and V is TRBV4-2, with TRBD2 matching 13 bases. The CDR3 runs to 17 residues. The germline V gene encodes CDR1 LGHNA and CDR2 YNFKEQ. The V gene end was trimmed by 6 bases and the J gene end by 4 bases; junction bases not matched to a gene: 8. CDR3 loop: CASSPRLAGGGTGELFF. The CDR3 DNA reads TGTGCCAGCAGTCCGAGACTAGCGGGAGGCGGCACCGGGGAGCTGTTTTTT.

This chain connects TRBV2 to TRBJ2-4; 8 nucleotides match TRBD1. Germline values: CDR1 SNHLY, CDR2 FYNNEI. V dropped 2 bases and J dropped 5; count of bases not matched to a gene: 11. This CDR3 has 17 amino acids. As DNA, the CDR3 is TGTGCCAGCAGTGAACCACGACAGGGGTGGGTTCAAAACATTCAGTACTTC. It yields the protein CASSEPRQGWVQNIQYF.

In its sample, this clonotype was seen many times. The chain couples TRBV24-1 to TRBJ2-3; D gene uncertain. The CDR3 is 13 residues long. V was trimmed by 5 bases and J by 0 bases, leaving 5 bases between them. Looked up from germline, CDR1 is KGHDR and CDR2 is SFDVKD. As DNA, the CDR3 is TGTGCCACCAGTGCTCTCAGCACAGATACGCAGTATTTT. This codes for CATSALSTDTQYF.

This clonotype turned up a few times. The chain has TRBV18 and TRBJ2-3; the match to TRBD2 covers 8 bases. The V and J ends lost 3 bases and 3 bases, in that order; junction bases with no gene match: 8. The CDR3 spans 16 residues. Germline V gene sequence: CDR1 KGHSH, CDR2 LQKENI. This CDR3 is CASSPSSGSATDTQYF. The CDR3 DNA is TGTGCCAGCTCACCCTCGAGCGGGAGTGCGACAGATACGCAGTATTTT.

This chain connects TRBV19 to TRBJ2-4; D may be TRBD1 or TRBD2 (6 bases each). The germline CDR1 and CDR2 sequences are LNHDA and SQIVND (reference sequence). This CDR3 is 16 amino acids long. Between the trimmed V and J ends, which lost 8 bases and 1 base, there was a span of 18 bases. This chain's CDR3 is CASRRKGGLAKNIQYF. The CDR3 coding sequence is TGTGCCAGTCGACGAAAGGGGGGCCTGGCCAAAAACATTCAGTACTTC.

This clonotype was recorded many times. Written as DNA, the CDR3 is TGTGCCAGCAGCCAGGGACTAGCGGGACTCGGCGGGGAGCTGTTTTTT. It codes for CASSQGLAGLGGELFF. The V and J genes are TRBV7-9 and TRBJ2-2; 13 positions agree with TRBD2. Trimming at V came to 5 bases and at J to 7 bases, leaving 7 bases not matched to a gene. This CDR3 spans 16 amino acids. Germline V gene lookup returns CDR1 SEHNR and CDR2 FQNEAQ (reference sequence).